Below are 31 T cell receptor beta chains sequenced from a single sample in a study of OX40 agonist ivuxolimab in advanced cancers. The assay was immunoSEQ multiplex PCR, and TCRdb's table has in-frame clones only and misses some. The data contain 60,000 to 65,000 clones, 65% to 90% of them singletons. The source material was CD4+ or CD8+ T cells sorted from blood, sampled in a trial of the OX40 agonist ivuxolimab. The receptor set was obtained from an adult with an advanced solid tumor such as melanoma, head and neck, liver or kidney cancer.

CDR3 region: CASSGTGADQPQHF. The DNA for the CDR3 is TGTGCCAGCAGTGGGACAGGGGCGGATCAGCCCCAGCATTTT. The chain has TRBV2 and TRBJ1-5; 9 bases agree with TRBD1. The CDR3 runs 14 residues. Germline trimming cut 4 bases from V and 5 bases from J; bases unmatched to any gene: 3. From germline, CDR1 is SNHLY and CDR2 FYNNEI.

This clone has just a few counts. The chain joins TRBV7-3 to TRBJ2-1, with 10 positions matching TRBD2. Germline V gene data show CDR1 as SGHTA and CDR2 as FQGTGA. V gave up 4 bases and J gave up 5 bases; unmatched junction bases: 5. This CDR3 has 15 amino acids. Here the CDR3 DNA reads TGTGCCAGCAGCTCACTAGCGGGGTTAGACAATGAGCAGTTCTTC. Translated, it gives CASSSLAGLDNEQFF.

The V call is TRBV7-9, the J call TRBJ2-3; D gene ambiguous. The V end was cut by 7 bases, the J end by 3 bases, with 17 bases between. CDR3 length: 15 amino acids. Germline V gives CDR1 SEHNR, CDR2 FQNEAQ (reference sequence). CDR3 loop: CASTSPQSNTDTQYF. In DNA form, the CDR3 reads TGTGCCAGCACCTCACCCCAGTCTAATACAGATACGCAGTATTTT.

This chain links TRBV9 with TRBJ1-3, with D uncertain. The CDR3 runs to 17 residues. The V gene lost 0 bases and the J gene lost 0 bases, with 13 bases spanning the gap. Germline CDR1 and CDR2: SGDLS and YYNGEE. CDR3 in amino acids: CASSVEVWADSGNTIYF. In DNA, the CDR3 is TGTGCCAGCAGCGTAGAGGTTTGGGCTGACTCTGGAAACACCATATATTTT.

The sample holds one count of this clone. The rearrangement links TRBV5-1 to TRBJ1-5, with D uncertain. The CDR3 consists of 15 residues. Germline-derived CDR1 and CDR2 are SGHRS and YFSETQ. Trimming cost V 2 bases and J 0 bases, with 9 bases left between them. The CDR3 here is CASSLKENSNQPQHF. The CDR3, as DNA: TGCGCCAGCAGCTTAAAAGAGAATAGCAATCAGCCCCAGCATTTT.

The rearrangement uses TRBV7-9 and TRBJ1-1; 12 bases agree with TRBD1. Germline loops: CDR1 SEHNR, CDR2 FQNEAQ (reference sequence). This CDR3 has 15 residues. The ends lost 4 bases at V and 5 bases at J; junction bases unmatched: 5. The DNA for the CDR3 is TGTGCCAGCAGCTCCGGGACAGGGGGCTTAACTGAAGCTTTCTTT. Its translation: CASSSGTGGLTEAFF.

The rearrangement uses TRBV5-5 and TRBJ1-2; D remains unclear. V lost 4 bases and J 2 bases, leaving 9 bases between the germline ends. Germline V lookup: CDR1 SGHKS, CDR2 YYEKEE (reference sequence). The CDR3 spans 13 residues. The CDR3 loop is CASSTTGNYGYTF. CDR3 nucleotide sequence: TGTGCCAGCAGCACGACTGGCAACTATGGCTACACCTTC.

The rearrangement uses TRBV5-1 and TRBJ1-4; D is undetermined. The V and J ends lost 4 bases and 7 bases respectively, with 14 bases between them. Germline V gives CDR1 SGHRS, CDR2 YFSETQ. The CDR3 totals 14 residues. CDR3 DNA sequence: TGCGCCAGCAGCCTCACCCCAGGCGGTGAAAAACTGTTTTTT. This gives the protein CASSLTPGGEKLFF.

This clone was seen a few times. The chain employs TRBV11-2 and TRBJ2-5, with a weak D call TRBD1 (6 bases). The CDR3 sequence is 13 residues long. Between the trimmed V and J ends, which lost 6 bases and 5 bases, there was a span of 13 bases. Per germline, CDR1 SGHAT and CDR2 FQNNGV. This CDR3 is CASRHTGLETQYF. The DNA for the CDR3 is TGTGCCAGCAGGCACACAGGGCTCGAGACCCAGTACTTC.

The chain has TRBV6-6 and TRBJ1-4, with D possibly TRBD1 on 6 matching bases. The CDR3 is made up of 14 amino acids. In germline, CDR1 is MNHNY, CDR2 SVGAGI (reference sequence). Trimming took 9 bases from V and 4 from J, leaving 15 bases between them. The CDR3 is CASGVQGRNEKLFF. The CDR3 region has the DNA TGTGCCAGTGGGGTACAGGGCCGTAATGAAAAACTGTTTTTT.

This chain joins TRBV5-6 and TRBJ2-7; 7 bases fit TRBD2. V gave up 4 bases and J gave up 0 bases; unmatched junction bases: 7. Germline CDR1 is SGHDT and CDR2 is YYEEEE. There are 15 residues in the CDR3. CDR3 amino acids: CASSVLSGSSYEQYF. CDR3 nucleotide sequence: TGTGCCAGCAGCGTACTTAGCGGGTCCTCCTACGAGCAGTACTTC.

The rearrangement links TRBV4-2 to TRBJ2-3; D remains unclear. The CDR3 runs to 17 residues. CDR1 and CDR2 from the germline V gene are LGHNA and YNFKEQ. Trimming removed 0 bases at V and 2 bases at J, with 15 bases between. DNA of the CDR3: TGTGCCAGCAGCCAAGAGTCCCCACTCCCGGCCACAGATACGCAGTATTTT. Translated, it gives CASSQESPLPATDTQYF.

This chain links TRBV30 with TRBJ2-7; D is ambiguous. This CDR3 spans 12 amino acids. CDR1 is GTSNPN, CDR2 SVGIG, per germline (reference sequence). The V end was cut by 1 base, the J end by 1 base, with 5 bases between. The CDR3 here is CAWSDASYEQYF. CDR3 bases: TGTGCCTGGAGTGACGCATCCTACGAGCAGTACTTC.

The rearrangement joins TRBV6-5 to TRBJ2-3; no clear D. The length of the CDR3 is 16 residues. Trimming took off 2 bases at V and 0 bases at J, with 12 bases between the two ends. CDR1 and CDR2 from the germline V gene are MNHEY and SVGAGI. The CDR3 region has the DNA TGTGCCAGCAGTTACGGCCTATATTCTAGCACAGATACGCAGTATTTT. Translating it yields CASSYGLYSSTDTQYF.

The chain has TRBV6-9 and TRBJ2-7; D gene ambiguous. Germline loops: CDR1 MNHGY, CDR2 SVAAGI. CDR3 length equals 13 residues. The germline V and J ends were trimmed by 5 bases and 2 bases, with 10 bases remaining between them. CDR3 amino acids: CASSVGSAYEQYF. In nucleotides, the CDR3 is TGTGCCAGCAGTGTCGGGTCGGCCTACGAGCAGTACTTC.

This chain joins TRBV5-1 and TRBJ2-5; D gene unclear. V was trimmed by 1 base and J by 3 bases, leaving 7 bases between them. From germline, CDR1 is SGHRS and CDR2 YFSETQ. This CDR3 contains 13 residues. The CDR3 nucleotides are TGCGCCAGCAGCTTGACGTTTGAAGAGACCCAGTACTTC. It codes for CASSLTFEETQYF.

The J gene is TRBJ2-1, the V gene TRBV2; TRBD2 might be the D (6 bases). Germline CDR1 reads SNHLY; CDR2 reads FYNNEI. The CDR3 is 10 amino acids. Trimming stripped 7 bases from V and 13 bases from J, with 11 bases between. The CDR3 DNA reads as TGTGCCAGCACGGCGGGGCCACAGTTCTTC. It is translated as CASTAGPQFF.

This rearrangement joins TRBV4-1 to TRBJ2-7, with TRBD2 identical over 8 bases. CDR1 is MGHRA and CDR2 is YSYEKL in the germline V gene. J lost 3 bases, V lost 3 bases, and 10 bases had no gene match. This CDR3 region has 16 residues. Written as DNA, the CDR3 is TGCGCCAGCAGCCAGGAGGGCCGGGGGGGTCGCTACGAGCAGTACTTC. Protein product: CASSQEGRGGRYEQYF.

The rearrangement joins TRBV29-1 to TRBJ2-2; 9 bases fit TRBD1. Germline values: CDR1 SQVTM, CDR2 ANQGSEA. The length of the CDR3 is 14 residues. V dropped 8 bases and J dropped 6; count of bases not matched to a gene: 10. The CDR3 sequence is CSHTTGGASGELFF. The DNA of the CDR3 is TGCAGCCACACGACAGGGGGTGCCTCCGGGGAGCTGTTTTTT.

The CDR3 region is CASSVGGLRGQAFF. Written as DNA, the CDR3 is TGTGCCAGCAGCGTAGGTGGGCTTCGAGGGCAGGCTTTCTTT. This chain connects TRBV9 to TRBJ1-1; no firm D call. Germline V gives CDR1 SGDLS, CDR2 YYNGEE. The CDR3 contains 14 residues. The V end was cut by 0 bases, the J end by 11 bases, with 17 bases between.

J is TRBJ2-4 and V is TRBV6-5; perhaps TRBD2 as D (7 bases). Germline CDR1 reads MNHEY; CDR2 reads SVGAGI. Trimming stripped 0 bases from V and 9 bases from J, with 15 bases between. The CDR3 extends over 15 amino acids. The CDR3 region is CASSYSPGGRGIQYF. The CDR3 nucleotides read TGTGCCAGCAGTTACTCTCCGGGGGGCCGGGGCATTCAGTACTTC.

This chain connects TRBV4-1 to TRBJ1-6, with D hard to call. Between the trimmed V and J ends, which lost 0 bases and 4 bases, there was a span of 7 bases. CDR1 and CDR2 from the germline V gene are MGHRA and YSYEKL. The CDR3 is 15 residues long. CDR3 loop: CASSQESGYNSPLHF. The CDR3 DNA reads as TGCGCCAGCAGCCAAGAATCGGGGTATAATTCACCCCTCCACTTT.

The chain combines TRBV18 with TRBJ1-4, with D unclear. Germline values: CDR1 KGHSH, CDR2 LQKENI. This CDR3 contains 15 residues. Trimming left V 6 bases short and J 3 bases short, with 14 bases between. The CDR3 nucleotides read TGTGCCAGCTCTCCCCAACTTGGGGCTAATGAAAAACTGTTTTTT. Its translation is CASSPQLGANEKLFF.

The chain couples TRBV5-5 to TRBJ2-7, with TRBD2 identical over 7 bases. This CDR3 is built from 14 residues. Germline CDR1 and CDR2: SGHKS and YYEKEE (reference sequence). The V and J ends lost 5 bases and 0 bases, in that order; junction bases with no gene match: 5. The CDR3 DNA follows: TGTGCCAGCAGAGTCCGGGACTACTCCTACGAGCAGTACTTC. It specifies CASRVRDYSYEQYF.

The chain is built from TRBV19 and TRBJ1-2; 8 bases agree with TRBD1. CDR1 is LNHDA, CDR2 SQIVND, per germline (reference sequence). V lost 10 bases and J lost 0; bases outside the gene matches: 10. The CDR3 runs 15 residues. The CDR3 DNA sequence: TGTGCCACTTATCGGGACAGGTCTTCTAACTATGGCTACACCTTC. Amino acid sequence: CATYRDRSSNYGYTF.

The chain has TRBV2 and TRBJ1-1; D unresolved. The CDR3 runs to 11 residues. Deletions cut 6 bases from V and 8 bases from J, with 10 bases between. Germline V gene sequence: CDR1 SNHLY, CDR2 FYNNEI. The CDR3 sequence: CASSRTVEAFF. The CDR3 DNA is TGTGCCAGCAGCCGGACGGTGGAAGCTTTCTTT.

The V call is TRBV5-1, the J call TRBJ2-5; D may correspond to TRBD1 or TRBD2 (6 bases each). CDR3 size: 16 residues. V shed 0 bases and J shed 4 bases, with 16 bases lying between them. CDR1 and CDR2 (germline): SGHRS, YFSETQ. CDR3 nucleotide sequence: TGCGCCAGCAGCTTGGCATGGCGAGGAGGGGGAGAGACCCAGTACTTC. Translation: CASSLAWRGGGETQYF.

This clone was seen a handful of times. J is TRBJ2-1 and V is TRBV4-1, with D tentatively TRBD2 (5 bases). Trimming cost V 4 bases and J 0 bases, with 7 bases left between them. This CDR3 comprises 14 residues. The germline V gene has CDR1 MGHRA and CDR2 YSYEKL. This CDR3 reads CASSPGSSYNEQFF. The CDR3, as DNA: TGCGCCAGCAGCCCGGGGAGCTCCTACAATGAGCAGTTCTTC.

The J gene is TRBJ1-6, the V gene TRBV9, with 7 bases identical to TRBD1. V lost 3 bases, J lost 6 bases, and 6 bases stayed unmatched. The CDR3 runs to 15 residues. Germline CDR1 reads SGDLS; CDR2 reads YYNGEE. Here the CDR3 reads CASSASGTANSPLHF. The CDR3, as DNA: TGTGCCAGCAGCGCATCCGGGACAGCTAATTCACCCCTCCACTTT.

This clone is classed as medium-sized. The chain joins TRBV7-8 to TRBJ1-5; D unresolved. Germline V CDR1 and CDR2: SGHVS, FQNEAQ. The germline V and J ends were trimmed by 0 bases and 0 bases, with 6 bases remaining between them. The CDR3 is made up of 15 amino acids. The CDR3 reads CASSLARNSNQPQHF. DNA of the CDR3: TGTGCCAGCAGCTTAGCAAGGAATAGCAATCAGCCCCAGCATTTT.

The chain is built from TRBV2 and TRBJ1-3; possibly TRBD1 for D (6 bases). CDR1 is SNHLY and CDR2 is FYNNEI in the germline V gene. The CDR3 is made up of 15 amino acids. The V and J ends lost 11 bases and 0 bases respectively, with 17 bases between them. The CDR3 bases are TGTGCCGGGCGTGGACAGACCATCTCTGGAAACACCATATATTTT. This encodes CAGRGQTISGNTIYF. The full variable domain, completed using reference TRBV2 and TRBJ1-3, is EPEVTQTPSHQVTQMGQEVILRCVPISNHLYFYWYRQILGQKVEFLVSFYNNEISEKSEIFDDQFSVERPDGSNFTLKIRSTKLEDSAMYFCAGRGQTISGNTIYFGEGSWLTVV.